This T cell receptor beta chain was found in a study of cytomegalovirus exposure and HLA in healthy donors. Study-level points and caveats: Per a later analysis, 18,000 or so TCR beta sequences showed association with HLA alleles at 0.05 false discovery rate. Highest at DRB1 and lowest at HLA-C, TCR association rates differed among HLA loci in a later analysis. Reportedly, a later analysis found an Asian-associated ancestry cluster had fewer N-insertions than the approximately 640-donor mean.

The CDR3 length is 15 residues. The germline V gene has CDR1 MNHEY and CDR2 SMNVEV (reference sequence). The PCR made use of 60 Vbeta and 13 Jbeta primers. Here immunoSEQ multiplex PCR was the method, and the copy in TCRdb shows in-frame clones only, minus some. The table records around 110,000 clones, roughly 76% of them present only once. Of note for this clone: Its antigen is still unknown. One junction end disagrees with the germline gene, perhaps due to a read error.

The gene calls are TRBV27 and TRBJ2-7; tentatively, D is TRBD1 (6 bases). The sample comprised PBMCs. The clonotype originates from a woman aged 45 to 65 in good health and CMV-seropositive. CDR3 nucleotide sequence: TGTGCCAGCAGTCTCCGACAGGAAAGCTCCTACGGGCAGTACTTC. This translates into CASSLRQESSYGQYF.